A selection of T cell receptor beta chains follows, all from one sample in a study of beta chain features in type 1 diabetes. Sequenced by immunoSEQ multiplex PCR; TCRdb stores in-frame clones only, minus some. The sample shows fewer than 900,000 clones, roughly a sixth of them seen only once. Sequenced: naive CD4+ T cells from blood. The receptors stem from a woman aged 18-35 years in good health. CDR3s include the opening cysteine and the closing phenylalanine or tryptophan.

TRBJ1-2	TRBV7-2	CASSATQGARYTF
TRBJ2-1	TRBV5-1	CASSLHGNYNEQFF
TRBJ2-5	TRBV18	CASSPPGRPQETQYF
TRBJ2-2	TRBV18	CASSPPSSAGELFF
TRBJ2-3	TRBV7-2	CASSLVTGTDTQYF
TRBJ2-6	TRBV6-5	CASSRTGSGANVLTF
TRBJ2-3	TRBV5-1	CASSPGQGWDTQYF
TRBJ2-1	TRBV6-4	CASSPSGISRTYNEQFF
TRBJ1-3	TRBV18	CASSPNTRGTGNTIYF
TRBJ2-1	TRBV5-1	CASSLRRGSYNEQFF
TRBJ2-1	TRBV6-6	CASSYTSGLSYNEQFF
TRBJ1-1	TRBV6-5	CASSYSIEGRTEAFF
TRBJ2-3	TRBV7-2	CASSLVKDTQYF
TRBJ2-7	TRBV27	CASSAGTSGYEQYF
TRBJ2-3	TRBV29-1	CSVGQATDTQYF
TRBJ2-2	TRBV7-2	CASSLETGGELFF
TRBJ2-7	TRBV29-1	CSVAGRLSYEQYF
TRBJ1-4	TRBV5-5	CASSLAGTNEKLFF
TRBJ2-5	TRBV2	CASTRLAGVVETQYF
TRBJ2-4	TRBV2	CASLGAKNIQYF
TRBJ2-7	TRBV28	CASSLPGTGGIEQYF
TRBJ2-5	TRBV28	CASRGSGTSGMKTQYF
TRBJ2-6	TRBV27	CASSSRTGSSGANVLTF
TRBJ1-4	TRBV5-1	CASSPLGTANEKLFF
TRBJ2-7	TRBV7-9	CASSLDGGHYEQYF
TRBJ2-5	TRBV11-1	CASSRQGRETQYF
TRBJ2-4	TRBV20-1	CSAREGNVRYF